This TCR beta chain was sequenced in a study of cytomegalovirus exposure and HLA in healthy donors. This PCR relied on a set of 60 Vbeta primers and 13 Jbeta primers. Sequencing used immunoSEQ multiplex PCR; TCRdb keeps in-frame clones, though not all of them. This sample has 200,000 to 250,000 clones; about 86% occur once, and the top ten carry roughly 7.4%. This clone has just one count. The material sequenced was PBMCs. The TCR originated in a woman in her sixties in good health and CMV-seropositive.

DNA of the CDR3: TGTGCCAGCTCACCTGTCGCGGGGACCCACTCTGGAAACACCATATATTTT. Translated: CASSPVAGTHSGNTIYF. This chain joins TRBV18 and TRBJ1-3; D is possibly TRBD1 (5 bases). Trimming shortened V by 3 bases and J by 0 bases, and 15 bases separated the two germline ends. The CDR3 has 17 amino acids. The germline gives CDR1 KGHSH, CDR2 LQKENI.